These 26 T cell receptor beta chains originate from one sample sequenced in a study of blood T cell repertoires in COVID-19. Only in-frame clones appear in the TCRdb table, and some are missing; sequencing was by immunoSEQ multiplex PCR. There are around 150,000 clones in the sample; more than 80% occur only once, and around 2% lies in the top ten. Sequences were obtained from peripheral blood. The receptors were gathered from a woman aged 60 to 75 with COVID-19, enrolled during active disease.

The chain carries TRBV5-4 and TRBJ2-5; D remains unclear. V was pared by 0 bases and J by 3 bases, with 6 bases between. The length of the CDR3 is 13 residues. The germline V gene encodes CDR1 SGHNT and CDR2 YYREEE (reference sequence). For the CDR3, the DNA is TGTGCCAGCAGCTTGGAGAGAGAAGAGACCCAGTACTTC. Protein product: CASSLEREETQYF.

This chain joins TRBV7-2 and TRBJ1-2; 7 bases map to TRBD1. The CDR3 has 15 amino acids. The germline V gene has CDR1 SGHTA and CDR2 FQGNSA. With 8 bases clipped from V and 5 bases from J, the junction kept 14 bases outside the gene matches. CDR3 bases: TGTGCCAGCCACGATGGTGGGGACAGATTATATGGCTACACCTTC. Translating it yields CASHDGGDRLYGYTF.

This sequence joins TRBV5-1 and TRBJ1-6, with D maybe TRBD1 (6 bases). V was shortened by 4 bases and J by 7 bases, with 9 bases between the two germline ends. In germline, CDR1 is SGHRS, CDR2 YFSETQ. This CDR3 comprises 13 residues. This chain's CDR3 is CASSTQGNSPLHF. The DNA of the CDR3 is TGCGCCAGCAGCACCCAGGGGAATTCACCCCTCCACTTT.

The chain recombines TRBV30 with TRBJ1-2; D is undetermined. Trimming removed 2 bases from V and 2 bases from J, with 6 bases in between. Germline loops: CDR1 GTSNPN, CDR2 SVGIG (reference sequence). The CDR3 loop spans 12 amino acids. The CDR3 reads CAWSRVNYGYTF. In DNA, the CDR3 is TGTGCCTGGAGTAGAGTGAACTATGGCTACACCTTC.

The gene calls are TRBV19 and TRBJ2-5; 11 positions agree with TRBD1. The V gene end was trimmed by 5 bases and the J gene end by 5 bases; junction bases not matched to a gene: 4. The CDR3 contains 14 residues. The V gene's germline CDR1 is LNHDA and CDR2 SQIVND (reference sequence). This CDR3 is CASSRTGGGETQYF. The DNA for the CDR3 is TGTGCCAGTAGTCGGACAGGGGGCGGGGAGACCCAGTACTTC. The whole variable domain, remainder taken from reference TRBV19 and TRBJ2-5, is DGGITQSPKYLFRKEGQNVTLSCEQNLNHDAMYWYRQDPGQGLRLIYYSQIVNDFQKGDIAEGYSVSREKKESFPLTVTSAQKNPTAFYLCASSRTGGGETQYFGPGTRLLVL.

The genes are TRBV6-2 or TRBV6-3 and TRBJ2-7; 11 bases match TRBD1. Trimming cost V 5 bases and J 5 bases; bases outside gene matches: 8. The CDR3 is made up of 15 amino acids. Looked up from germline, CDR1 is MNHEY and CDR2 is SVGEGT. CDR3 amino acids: CASSPGQGDGDEQYF. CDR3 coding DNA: TGTGCCAGCAGTCCGGGACAGGGGGATGGTGACGAGCAGTACTTC.

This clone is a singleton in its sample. CDR3 bases: TGTGCCAGCAGCCAAGGGACAGGGAGCAATCAGCCCCAGCATTTT. Encoded protein: CASSQGTGSNQPQHF. The chain combines TRBV3-1 (or the pseudogene TRBV3-2) with TRBJ1-5, with 8 bases identical to TRBD1. This CDR3 has 15 amino acids. Germline assignment: CDR1 LGHDT and CDR2 YNNKEL (reference sequence). J gave up 1 base and V 1 base, and 0 bases lay outside the gene matches.

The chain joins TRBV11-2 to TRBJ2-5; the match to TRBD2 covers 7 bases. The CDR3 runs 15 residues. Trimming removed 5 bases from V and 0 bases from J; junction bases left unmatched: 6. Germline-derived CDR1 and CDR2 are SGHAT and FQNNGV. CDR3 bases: TGTGCCAGCAGCCGATTGGGGGGGTACCAAGAGACCCAGTACTTC. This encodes CASSRLGGYQETQYF.

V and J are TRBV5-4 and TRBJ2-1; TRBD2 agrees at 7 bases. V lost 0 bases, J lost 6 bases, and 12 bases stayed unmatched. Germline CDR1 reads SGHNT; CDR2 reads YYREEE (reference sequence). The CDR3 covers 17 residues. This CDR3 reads CASSLGSGGGTVNEQFF. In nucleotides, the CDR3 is TGTGCCAGCAGCTTGGGATCGGGCGGGGGAACGGTCAATGAGCAGTTCTTC.

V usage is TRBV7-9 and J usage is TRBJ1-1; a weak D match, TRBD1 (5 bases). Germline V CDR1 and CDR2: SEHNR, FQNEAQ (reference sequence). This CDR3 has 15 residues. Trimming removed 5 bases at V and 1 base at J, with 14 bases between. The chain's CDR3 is CASSPPRGRNTEAFF. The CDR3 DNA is TGTGCCAGCAGCCCGCCTAGGGGTCGGAACACTGAAGCTTTCTTT.

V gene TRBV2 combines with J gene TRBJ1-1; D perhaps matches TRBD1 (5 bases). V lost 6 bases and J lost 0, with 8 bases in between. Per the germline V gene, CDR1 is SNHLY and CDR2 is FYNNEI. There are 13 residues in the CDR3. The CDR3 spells CASRQGLNTEAFF. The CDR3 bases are TGTGCCAGCAGGCAGGGCTTGAACACTGAAGCTTTCTTT.

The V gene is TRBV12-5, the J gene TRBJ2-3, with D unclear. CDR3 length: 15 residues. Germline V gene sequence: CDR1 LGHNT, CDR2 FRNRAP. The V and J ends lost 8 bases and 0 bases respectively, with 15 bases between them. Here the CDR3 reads CASNSRRLSTDTQYF. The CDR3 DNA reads TGTGCTAGTAATTCTCGGCGGCTCAGCACAGATACGCAGTATTTT.

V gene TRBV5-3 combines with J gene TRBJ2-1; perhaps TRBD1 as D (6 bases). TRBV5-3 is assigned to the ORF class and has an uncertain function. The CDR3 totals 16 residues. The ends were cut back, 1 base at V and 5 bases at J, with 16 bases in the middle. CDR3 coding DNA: TGTGCCAGAAGCTTGAACAGGGCCGAAACTAACAATGAGCAGTTCTTC. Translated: CARSLNRAETNNEQFF.

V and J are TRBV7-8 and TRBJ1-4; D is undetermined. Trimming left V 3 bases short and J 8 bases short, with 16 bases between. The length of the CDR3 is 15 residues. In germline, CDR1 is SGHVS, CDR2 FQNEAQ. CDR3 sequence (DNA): TGTGCCAGCAGCTTTAGGAGGGCCGAGCAGGAAAAACTGTTTTTT. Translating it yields CASSFRRAEQEKLFF.

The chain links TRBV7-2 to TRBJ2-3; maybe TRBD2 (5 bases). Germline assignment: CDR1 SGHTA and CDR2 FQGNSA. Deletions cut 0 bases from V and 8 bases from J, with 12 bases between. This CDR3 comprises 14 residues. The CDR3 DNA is TGTGCCAGCAGCTTAGCTCCAGGACTTTTTACGCAGTATTTT. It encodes CASSLAPGLFTQYF.

CDR3 DNA sequence: TGTGCCAGCAGCCCGACAGCTGCAACTAATGAAAAACTGTTTTTT. It codes for CASSPTAATNEKLFF. The chain carries TRBV7-2 and TRBJ1-4, with D perhaps TRBD1 (5 bases). Germline V gene data show CDR1 as SGHTA and CDR2 as FQGNSA. With 5 bases removed from V and 0 bases from J, the gap between germline ends came to 10 bases. The CDR3 spans 15 residues.

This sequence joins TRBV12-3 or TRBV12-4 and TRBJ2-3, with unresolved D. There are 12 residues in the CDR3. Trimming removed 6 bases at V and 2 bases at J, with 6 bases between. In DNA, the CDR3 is TGTGCCAGCAGCCCCTTCACAGATACGCAGTATTTT. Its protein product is CASSPFTDTQYF.

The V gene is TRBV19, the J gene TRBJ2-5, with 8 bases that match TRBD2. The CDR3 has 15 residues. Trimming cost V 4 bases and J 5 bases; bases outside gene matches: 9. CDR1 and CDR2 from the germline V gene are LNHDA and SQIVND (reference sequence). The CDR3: CASSTQRGRRETQYF. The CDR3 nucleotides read TGTGCCAGTAGTACCCAGCGGGGGCGCCGGGAGACCCAGTACTTC.

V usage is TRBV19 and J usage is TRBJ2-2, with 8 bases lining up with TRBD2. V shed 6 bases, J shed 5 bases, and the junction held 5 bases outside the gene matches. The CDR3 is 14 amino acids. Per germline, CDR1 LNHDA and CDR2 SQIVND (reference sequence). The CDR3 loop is CASRGPGGTGELFF. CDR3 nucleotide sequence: TGTGCCAGTAGAGGGCCGGGAGGGACCGGGGAGCTGTTTTTT.

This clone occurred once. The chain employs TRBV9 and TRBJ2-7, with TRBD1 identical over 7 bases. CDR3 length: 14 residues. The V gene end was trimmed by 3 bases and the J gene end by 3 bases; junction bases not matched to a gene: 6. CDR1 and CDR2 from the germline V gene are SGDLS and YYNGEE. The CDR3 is CASSGTGALYEQYF. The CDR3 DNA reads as TGTGCCAGCAGCGGAACAGGGGCTCTCTACGAGCAGTACTTC.

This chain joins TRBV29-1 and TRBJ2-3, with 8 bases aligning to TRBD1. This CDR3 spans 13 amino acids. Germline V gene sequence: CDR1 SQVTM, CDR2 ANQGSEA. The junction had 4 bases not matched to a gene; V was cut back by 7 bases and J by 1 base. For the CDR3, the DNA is TGCAGCGCAAACAGGGGGGGCACAGATACGCAGTATTTT. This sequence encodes CSANRGGTDTQYF.

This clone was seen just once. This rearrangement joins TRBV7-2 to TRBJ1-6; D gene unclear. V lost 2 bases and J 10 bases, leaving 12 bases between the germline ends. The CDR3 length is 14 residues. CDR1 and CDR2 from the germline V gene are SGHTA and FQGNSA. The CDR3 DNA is TGTGCCAGCAGCTTAAATCTTGCTAGGTCACCCCTCCACTTT. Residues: CASSLNLARSPLHF.

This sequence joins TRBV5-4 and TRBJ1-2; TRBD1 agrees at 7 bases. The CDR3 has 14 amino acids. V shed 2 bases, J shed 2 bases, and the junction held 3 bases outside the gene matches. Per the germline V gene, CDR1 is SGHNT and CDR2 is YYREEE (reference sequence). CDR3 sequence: CASSFAGQNYGYTF. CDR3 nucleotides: TGTGCCAGCAGCTTTGCGGGACAGAACTATGGCTACACCTTC.

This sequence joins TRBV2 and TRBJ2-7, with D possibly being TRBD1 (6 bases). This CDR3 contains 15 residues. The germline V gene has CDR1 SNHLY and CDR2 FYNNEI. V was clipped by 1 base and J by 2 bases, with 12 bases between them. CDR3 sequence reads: CASSEGHRDTYEQYF. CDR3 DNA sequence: TGTGCCAGCAGTGAAGGACACAGGGATACCTACGAGCAGTACTTC. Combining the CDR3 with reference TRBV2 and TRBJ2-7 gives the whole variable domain EPEVTQTPSHQVTQMGQEVILRCVPISNHLYFYWYRQILGQKVEFLVSFYNNEISEKSEIFDDQFSVERPDGSNFTLKIRSTKLEDSAMYFCASSEGHRDTYEQYFGPGTRLTVT.

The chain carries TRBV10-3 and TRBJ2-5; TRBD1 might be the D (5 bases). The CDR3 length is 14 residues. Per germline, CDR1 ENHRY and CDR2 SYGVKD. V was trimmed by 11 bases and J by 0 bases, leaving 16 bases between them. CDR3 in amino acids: CAAAGAGNQETQYF. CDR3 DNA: TGTGCCGCGGCTGGGGCAGGCAACCAAGAGACCCAGTACTTC.

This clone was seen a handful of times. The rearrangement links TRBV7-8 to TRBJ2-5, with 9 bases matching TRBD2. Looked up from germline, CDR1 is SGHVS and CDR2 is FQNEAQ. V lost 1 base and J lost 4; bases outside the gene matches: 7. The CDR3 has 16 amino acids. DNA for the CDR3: TGTGCCAGCAGCTTAGTTGGCGGGGGGGCCCCAGAGACCCAGTACTTC. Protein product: CASSLVGGGAPETQYF.